The next 7 T cell receptor beta chains were all read from a single sample in a study of cytomegalovirus exposure and HLA in healthy donors (TCRdb year 2017). The library was made by the immunoSEQ multiplex PCR assay. TCRdb holds this immuneACCESS table with in-frame rearrangements only. Some clones are missing; in checked studies, unresolved V genes explain under half, and the rest has no known cause. This sample has some 88,000 clones in its table, and 95% to 97% of those were observed once. Of the sample, over 0.7% is held by the ten largest clones. Sequencing input: PBMCs. Receptors originate from a man aged 18-30 years in good health and CMV-seronegative.

The chain employs TRBV5-1 and TRBJ2-7; 13 bases are shared with TRBD2. Germline assignment: CDR1 SGHRS and CDR2 YFSETQ. Trimming took 1 base from V and 11 from J; bases not matched to a gene: 15. This CDR3 contains 17 residues. CDR3 coding DNA: TGCGCCAGCAGCTTGAAACTATCCGGGACTAGCGGGACTCCCGAGTACGTC. It is translated as CASSLKLSGTSGTPEYV.

The V call is TRBV28, the J call TRBJ1-5; D gene ambiguous. Trimming left V 2 bases short and J 6 bases short, with 5 bases between. CDR3 length: 12 residues. Germline-derived CDR1 and CDR2 are MDHEN and SYDVKM. CDR3 coding DNA: TGTGCCAGCAGTTTACGCGGTCAGCCCCAGCATTTT. The encoded protein is CASSLRGQPQHF.

The chain couples TRBV5-6 to TRBJ2-7; 9 bases match TRBD1. The V and J ends lost 4 bases and 5 bases, in that order; junction bases with no gene match: 10. Germline assignment: CDR1 SGHDT and CDR2 YYEEEE. The CDR3 contains 15 residues. The CDR3: CASSRRTGVYHEQYV. The CDR3 DNA reads as TGTGCCAGCAGCCGCCGGACAGGGGTTTACCACGAGCAGTACGTC.

The DNA for the CDR3 is TGTGCCAGCTCGGTTTTTAGCAATCAGCCCCAGCATTTT. It yields the protein CASSVFSNQPQHF. The V gene is TRBV19, the J gene TRBJ1-5; no reliable D call. The CDR3 is made up of 13 amino acids. Germline CDR1 reads LNHDA; CDR2 reads SQIVND (reference sequence). V lost 9 bases, J lost 0 bases, and 9 bases lay in between.

V is TRBV6-1 and J is TRBJ1-3; no firm D call. Germline V gene data show CDR1 as MNHNS and CDR2 as SASEGT. Between the trimmed V and J ends, which lost 5 bases and 4 bases, there was a span of 9 bases. This CDR3 spans 13 amino acids. The chain's CDR3 is CASSREAGNTIYF. The CDR3 DNA is TGTGCCAGCAGTCGGGAGGCGGGAAACACCATATATTTT.

The chain carries TRBV27 and TRBJ2-3; TRBD2 aligns across 10 bases. This CDR3 contains 14 residues. V gave up 6 bases and J gave up 3 bases; unmatched junction bases: 3. Germline V lookup: CDR1 MNHEY, CDR2 SMNVEV (reference sequence). The CDR3: CASRGTSVTDTQYF. The CDR3 DNA follows: TGTGCCAGCAGGGGGACTAGCGTGACAGATACGCAGTATTTT.

This chain uses TRBV11-2 with TRBJ2-2; 8 bases match TRBD2. The CDR3 is 15 residues long. CDR1 is SGHAT and CDR2 is FQNNGV in the germline V gene. The trim removed 4 bases at V and 7 bases at J, leaving 8 bases unmatched. CDR3 nucleotide sequence: TGTGCCAGCAGCTCTTCAGCGGGAGCGGTCGGGGAGCTGTTTTTT. The encoded protein is CASSSSAGAVGELFF.